Detailed here is one T cell receptor beta chain. Many counts were recorded for this clonotype. What antigen it recognizes has not been identified. It has no much larger one-base neighbor in the sample; base qualities were not kept. This was a case-control study nested in a cohort of healthcare workers in London, UK, who had nasopharyngeal swab PCR tests and blood samples taken every week. Healthcare workers were enrolled in the week of the UK lockdown, from 23 to 31 March 2020, and were followed every week for up to roughly 15 weeks. V loses 8 bases of germline sequence and J loses 4 bases, and the interval between the two ends is 18 bases. CDR1 is given as SQVTM and CDR2 as ANQGSEA, both from the germline V gene. Including cysteine and phenylalanine, the CDR3 has 13 amino acids. This entry keeps only the CDR3 DNA: 39 bases, framed from base 1. Libraries were built with 5' RACE. Sequencing instrument: NextSeq 500. The TCR library protocol attached unique molecular identifiers to individual cDNA molecules to correct for sequencing error and PCR bias. Sequencing covered both TCR alpha and beta chains, and within each sample the abundances of alpha and beta sequences were tightly co-correlated. The original methods were these. Decombinator V4 was used to perform V gene, J gene and CDR3 annotation of TCR sequences. TCRs were defined as expanded if a significant change between any two time points was detected under a Poisson model with p below 0.0001. TCR abundances were normalised to the total number of TCRs sequenced in each sample and reported as counts per million. MAIT TCRs were defined by TRAV1-2 paired with TRAJ12, TRAJ20 or TRAJ33, and iNKT TCRs by TRAV10 paired with TRAJ18. A search of VDJdb, accessed on 1 November 2021, was run for TCRs annotated to CMV, EBV and SARS-CoV-2, with TCRs annotated for multiple antigens excluded. TCRdb ran its own pipeline on the public reads, namely fastp trimming at Q25 and MiXCR clone calling, and kept in-frame beta chains. When rows share a CDR3 protein, they turn into one entry using the most common DNA and genes. Here the V and J calls rest on TCRdb's processing, not on the authors' analysis. In all, the sample holds tens of thousands of distinct CDR3 sequences, and under 10% of those were seen once. The ten largest clonotypes hold 3% to 4% of the sample.

The data stem from a study of early T cells in non-severe SARS-CoV-2 infection (dated by TCRdb to 2020 to 2023). General notes on the study: Because TCR sequencing relied on bulk RNA taken from unsorted whole blood, pairing of alpha and beta chains was not possible. The paper as a whole reports these results and caveats: VDJdb matching was skewed toward anti-spike CD8 responses, so virus-specific expansions were likely underestimated and private and CD4 specificities were missed.

The material sequenced was whole blood. The rearranged segments are TRBV29-1 and TRBJ2-7; the D segment could be TRBD1, given 5 matching bases. This clonotype was obtained from an adult who was a healthcare worker with PCR-confirmed SARS-CoV-2 infection or an uninfected control (not recorded which). In nucleotides, the sequence is TGCAGCTCCGGGCAGGGCGAAGGTTACGAGCAGTACTTC. Its translation is CSSGQGEGYEQYF.